The next 2 T cell receptor beta chains were all read from a single sample in a study of blood T cell repertoires in COVID-19. Sequencing used immunoSEQ multiplex PCR; TCRdb keeps in-frame clones, though not all of them. The table lists around 350,000 clones, approximately 86% of them singletons. The sequenced sample consisted of peripheral blood. Every receptor here comes from a human donor in a cohort sampled during active COVID-19.

The chain has TRBV19 and TRBJ2-1, with 11 bases aligning to TRBD2. Looked up from germline, CDR1 is LNHDA and CDR2 is SQIVND (reference sequence). This CDR3 is built from 17 residues. V shed 8 bases, J shed 0 bases, and the junction held 9 bases outside the gene matches. The CDR3 region has the DNA TGTGCCAGTTCGACGAGACTAGCGGGGTACTCCTACAATGAGCAGTTCTTC. Translation: CASSTRLAGYSYNEQFF.

The CDR3, as DNA: TGCGCCAGCAGCCCGAGCGGGAGGGCCACGGAGACCCAGTACTTC. It codes for CASSPSGRATETQYF. V and J are TRBV5-1 and TRBJ2-5; 10 bases agree with TRBD2. After removal of 4 bases from V and 5 bases from J, the junction contained 8 bases not matched to a gene. Germline V gene lookup returns CDR1 SGHRS and CDR2 YFSETQ. CDR3 length: 15 amino acids.